The 4 T cell receptor beta chains below come from one sample, sequenced in a study of blood T cell repertoires in COVID-19. The table came from immunoSEQ multiplex PCR; TCRdb's copy has only in-frame clones and leaves some out. This table has 35,000 to 45,000 clones, about 82% appearing once. Material: peripheral blood. Receptors were obtained from a human donor in a cohort sampled during active COVID-19.

CDR3 residues: CASRGGGPNTEAFF. CDR3 sequence (DNA): TGTGCCAGCCGAGGGGGGGGGCCGAACACTGAAGCTTTCTTT. This chain uses TRBV28 with TRBJ1-1; tentatively, D is TRBD1 (6 bases). With 8 bases removed from V and 1 base from J, the gap between germline ends came to 14 bases. The germline V gene encodes CDR1 MDHEN and CDR2 SYDVKM. CDR3 length equals 14 residues.

V is TRBV28 and J is TRBJ1-6; tentative D call: TRBD1 (6 bases). V lost 8 bases to trimming and J lost 10 bases, with 12 bases between them. Looked up from germline, CDR1 is MDHEN and CDR2 is SYDVKM. The CDR3 has 12 residues. In DNA, the CDR3 is TGTGCCAGCGGTCGGACAGAGTCACCCCTCCACTTT. It specifies CASGRTESPLHF.

This clone is a singleton in its sample. The V call is TRBV30, the J call TRBJ2-1; 9 bases agree with TRBD2. Looked up from germline, CDR1 is GTSNPN and CDR2 is SVGIG (reference sequence). Trimming at V came to 0 bases and at J to 5 bases, leaving 5 bases not matched to a gene. The CDR3 loop spans 15 amino acids. CDR3 protein: CAWSVERGANNEQFF. The CDR3 DNA reads as TGTGCCTGGAGTGTGGAGCGGGGGGCGAACAATGAGCAGTTCTTC.

The chain employs TRBV28 and TRBJ1-5; D is undetermined. CDR3 length: 14 amino acids. Trimming took 3 bases from V and 1 from J, leaving 7 bases between them. Looked up from germline, CDR1 is MDHEN and CDR2 is SYDVKM. CDR3: CASSFMLSNQPQHF. The CDR3 DNA is TGTGCCAGCAGTTTTATGTTAAGCAATCAGCCCCAGCATTTT.